The entry below gives a single TCR beta chain sequence along with its context. Trimming took 4 bases from V and 3 from J; bases not matched to a gene: 1. The CDR3 loop spans 14 amino acids. Germline V lookup: CDR1 SNHLY, CDR2 FYNNEI. These data belong to a study of blood T cell repertoires in COVID-19. Study context: The United States, Italy and Spain supplied acute and convalescent COVID-19 samples. T cells, B-cell-depleted T cells, or PBMCs supplied cDNA or gDNA.

Source study methods: Reference gene primer amplification gave nucleated cell count estimates. Libraries were prepared by immunoSEQ multiplex PCR; TCRdb keeps only in-frame clonotypes and omits some of them. That table gives V, J and clone size, and the DNA gave D and trimming. The sample includes 100,000 to 150,000 clones, around nine tenths of them seen just once. Sequenced input: peripheral blood. J is TRBJ1-2 and V is TRBV2; TRBD1 matches at 11 bases. The sequence was obtained from a man between 65 and 85 years old with active COVID-19. The CDR3 DNA reads TGTGCCAGCAGTGGGACAGGGGGCCACTATGGCTACACCTTC. Translated: CASSGTGGHYGYTF.